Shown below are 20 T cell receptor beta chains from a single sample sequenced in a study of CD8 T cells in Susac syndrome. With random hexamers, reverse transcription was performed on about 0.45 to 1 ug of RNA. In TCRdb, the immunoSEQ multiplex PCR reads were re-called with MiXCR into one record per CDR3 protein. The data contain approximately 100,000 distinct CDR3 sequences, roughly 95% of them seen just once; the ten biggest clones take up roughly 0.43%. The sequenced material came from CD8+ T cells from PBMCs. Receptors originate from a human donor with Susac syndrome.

The CDR3 region has the DNA TGTGCCAGCAGCGTAGTGGGTCCTCACAATGAGCAGTTCTTC. Protein: CASSVVGPHNEQFF. The genes are TRBV9 and TRBJ2-1; D gene uncertain. Germline V lookup: CDR1 SGDLS, CDR2 YYNGEE. This CDR3 spans 14 amino acids. V was trimmed by 0 bases and J by 5 bases, leaving 9 bases between them. The full variable domain, in which reference TRBV9 and TRBJ2-1 provide the parts outside the CDR3, is DSGVTQTPKHLITATGQRVTLRCSPRSGDLSVYWYQQSLDQGLQFLIQYYNGEERAKGNILERFSAQQFPDLHSELNLSSLELGDSALYFCASSVVGPHNEQFFGPGTRLTVL.

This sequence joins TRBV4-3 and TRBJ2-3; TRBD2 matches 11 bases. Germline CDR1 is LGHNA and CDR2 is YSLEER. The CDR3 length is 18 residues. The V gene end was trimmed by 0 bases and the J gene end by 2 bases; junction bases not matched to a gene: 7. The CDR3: CASSQDDQLAGDTDTQYF. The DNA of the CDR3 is TGCGCCAGCAGCCAAGACGACCAACTAGCGGGGGACACAGATACGCAGTATTTT.

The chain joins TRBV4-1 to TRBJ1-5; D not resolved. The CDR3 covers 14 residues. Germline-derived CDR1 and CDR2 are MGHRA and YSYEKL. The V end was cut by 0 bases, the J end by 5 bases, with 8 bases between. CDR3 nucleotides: TGCGCCAGCAGCCAAGAGGGATCTTATCAGCCCCAGCATTTT. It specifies CASSQEGSYQPQHF.

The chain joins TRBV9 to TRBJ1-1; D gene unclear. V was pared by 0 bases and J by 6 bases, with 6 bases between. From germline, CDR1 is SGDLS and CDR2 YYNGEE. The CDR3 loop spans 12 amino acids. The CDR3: CASSVGNSEAFF. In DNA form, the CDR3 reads TGTGCCAGCAGCGTAGGCAATTCTGAAGCTTTCTTT.

The CDR3 nucleotides are TGCAGCGTTGAAGGGCAGGGGTCTGGAAACACCATATATTTT. The encoded protein is CSVEGQGSGNTIYF. The chain joins TRBV29-1 to TRBJ1-3, with D possibly matching TRBD1 (6 bases). In germline, CDR1 is SQVTM, CDR2 ANQGSEA. This CDR3 has 14 amino acids. Trimming cost V 1 base and J 1 base, with 8 bases left between them.

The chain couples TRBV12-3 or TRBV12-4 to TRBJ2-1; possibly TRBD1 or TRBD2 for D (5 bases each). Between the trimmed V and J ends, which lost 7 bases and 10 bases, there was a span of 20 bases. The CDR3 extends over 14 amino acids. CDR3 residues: CASIQRGGDFEQFF. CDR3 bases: TGTGCCAGCATCCAGAGGGGTGGGGATTTCGAGCAGTTCTTC.

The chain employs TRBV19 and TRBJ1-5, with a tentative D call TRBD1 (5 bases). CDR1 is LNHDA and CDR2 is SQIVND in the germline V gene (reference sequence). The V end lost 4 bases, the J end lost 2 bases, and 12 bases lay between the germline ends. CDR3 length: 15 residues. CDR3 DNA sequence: TGTGCCAGTAGTACCTACAGAGGGGGCAATCAGCCCCAGCATTTT. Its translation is CASSTYRGGNQPQHF.

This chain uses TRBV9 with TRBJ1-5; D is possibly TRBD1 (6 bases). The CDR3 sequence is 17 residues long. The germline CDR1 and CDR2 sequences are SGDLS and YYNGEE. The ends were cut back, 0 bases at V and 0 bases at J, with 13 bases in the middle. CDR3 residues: CASSVAWTDYSNQPQHF. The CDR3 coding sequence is TGTGCCAGCAGCGTAGCCTGGACAGATTATAGCAATCAGCCCCAGCATTTT. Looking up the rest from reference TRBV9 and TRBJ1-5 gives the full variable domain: DSGVTQTPKHLITATGQRVTLRCSPRSGDLSVYWYQQSLDQGLQFLIQYYNGEERAKGNILERFSAQQFPDLHSELNLSSLELGDSALYFCASSVAWTDYSNQPQHFGDGTRLSIL.

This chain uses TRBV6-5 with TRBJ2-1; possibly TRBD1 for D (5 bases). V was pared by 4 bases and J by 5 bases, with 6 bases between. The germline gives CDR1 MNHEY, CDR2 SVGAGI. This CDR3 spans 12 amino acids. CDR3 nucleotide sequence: TGTGCCAGCAGTTTAGGGGACAATGAGCAGTTCTTC. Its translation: CASSLGDNEQFF.

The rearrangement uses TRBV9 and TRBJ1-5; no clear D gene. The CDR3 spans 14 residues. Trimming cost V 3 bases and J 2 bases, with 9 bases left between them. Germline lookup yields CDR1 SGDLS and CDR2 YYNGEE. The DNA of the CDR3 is TGTGCCAGCAGCGGGGGTGCGGGCAATCAGCCCCAGCATTTT. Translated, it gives CASSGGAGNQPQHF.

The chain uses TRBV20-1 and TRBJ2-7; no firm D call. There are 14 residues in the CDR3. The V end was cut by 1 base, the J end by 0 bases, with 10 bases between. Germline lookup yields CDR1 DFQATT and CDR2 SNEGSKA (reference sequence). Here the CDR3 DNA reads TGCAGTGCTAGAGCCCGAGACACCTCCTACGAGCAGTACTTC. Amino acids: CSARARDTSYEQYF.

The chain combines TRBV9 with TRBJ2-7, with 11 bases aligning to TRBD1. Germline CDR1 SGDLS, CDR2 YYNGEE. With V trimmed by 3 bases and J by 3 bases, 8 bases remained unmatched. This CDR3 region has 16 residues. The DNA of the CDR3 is TGTGCCAGCAGCGCTGAGAGGGGACAGGGGGACTACGAGCAGTACTTC. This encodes CASSAERGQGDYEQYF.

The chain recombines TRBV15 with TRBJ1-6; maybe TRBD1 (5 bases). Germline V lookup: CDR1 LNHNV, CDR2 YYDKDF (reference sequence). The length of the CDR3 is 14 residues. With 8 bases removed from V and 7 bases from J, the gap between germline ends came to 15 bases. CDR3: CATSQAPLNSPLHF. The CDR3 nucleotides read TGTGCCACCTCACAGGCACCACTCAATTCACCCCTCCACTTT.

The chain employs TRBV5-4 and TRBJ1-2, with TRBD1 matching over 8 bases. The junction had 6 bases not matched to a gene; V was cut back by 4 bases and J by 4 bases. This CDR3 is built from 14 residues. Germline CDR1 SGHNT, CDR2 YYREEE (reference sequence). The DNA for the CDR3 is TGTGCCAGCAGCGCGGACAGGGCCTTCTATGGCTACACCTTC. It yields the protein CASSADRAFYGYTF.

CDR3 in DNA: TGTGCCAGCAGCTTGAGGCGCAATGAGCAGTTCTTC. It translates to CASSLRRNEQFF. This chain joins TRBV5-6 and TRBJ2-1, with D hard to call. V was cut by 1 base and J by 6 bases, with 5 bases left in between. CDR1 and CDR2 from the germline V gene are SGHDT and YYEEEE. The CDR3 length is 12 residues.

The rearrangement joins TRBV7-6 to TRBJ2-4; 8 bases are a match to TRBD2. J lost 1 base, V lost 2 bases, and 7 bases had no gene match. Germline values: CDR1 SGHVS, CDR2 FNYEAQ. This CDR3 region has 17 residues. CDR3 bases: TGTGCCAGCAGCTTATTCGGGGGGGCCGAGGCCAAAAACATTCAGTACTTC. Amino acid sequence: CASSLFGGAEAKNIQYF. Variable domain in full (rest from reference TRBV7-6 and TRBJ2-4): GAGVSQSPRYKVTKRGQDVALRCDPISGHVSLYWYRQALGQGPEFLTYFNYEAQQDKSGLPNDRFSAERPEGSISTLTIQRTEQRDSAMYRCASSLFGGAEAKNIQYFGAGTRLSVL.

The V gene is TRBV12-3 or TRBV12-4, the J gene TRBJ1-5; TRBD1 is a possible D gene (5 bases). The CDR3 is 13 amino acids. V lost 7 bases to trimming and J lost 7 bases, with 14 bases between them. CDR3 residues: CASTPGGRQPQHF. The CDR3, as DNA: TGTGCCAGCACCCCTGGGGGAAGGCAGCCCCAGCATTTT.

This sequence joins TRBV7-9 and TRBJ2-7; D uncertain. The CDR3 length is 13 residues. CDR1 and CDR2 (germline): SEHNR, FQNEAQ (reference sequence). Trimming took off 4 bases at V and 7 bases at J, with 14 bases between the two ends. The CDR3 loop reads CASSSLVAAEQYF. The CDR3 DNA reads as TGTGCCAGCAGCTCTCTCGTTGCGGCGGAGCAGTACTTC. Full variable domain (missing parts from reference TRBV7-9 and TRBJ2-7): DTGVSQNPRHKITKRGQNVTFRCDPISEHNRLYWYRQTLGQGPEFLTYFQNEAQLEKSRLLSDRFSAERPKGSFSTLEIQRTEQGDSAMYLCASSSLVAAEQYFGPGTRLTVT.

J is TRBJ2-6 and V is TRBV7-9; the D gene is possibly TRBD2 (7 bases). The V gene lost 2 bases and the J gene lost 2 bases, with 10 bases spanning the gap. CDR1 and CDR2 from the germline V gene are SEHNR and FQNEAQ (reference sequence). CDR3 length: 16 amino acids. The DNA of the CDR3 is TGTGCCAGCAGCTTAAGAGGGGGGGCTGGGGCCAACGTCCTGACTTTC. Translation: CASSLRGGAGANVLTF.

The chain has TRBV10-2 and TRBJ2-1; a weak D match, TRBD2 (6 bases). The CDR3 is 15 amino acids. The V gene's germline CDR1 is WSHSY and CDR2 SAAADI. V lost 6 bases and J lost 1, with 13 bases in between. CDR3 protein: CASRLGGTSYNEQFF. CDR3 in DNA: TGCGCCAGCAGGCTAGGCGGGACTTCCTACAATGAGCAGTTCTTC.